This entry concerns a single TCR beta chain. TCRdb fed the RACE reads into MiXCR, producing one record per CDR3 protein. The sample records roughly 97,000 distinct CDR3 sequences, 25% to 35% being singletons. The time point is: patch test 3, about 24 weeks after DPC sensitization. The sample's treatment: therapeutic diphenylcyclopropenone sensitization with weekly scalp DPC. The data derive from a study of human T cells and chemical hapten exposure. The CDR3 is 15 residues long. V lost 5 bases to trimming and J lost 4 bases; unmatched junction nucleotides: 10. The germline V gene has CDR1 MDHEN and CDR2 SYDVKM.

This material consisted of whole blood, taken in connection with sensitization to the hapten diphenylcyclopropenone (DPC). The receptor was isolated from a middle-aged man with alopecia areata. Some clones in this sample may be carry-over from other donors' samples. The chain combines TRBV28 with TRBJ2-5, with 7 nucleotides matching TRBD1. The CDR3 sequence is CASSDRVVSPETQYF. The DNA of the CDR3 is TGTGCCAGCAGTGACAGGGTTGTTAGTCCAGAGACCCAGTACTTC. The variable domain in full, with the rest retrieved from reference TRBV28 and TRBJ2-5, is DVKVTQSSRYLVKRTGEKVFLECVQDMDHENMFWYRQDPGLGLRLIYFSYDVKMKEKGDIPEGYSVSREKKERFSLILESASTNQTSMYLCASSDRVVSPETQYFGPGTRLLVL.